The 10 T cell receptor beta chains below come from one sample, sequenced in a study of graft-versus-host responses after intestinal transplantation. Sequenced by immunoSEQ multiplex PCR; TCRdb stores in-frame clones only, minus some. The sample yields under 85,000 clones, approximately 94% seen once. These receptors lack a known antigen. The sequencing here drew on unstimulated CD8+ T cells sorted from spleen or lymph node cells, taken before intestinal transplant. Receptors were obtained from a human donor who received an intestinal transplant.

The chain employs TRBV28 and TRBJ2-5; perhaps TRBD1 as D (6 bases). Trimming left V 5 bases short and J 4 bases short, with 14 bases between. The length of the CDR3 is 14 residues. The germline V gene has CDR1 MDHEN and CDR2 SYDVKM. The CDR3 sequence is CASSAAGVVETQYF. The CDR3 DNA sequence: TGTGCCAGCAGTGCAGCAGGGGTGGTAGAGACCCAGTACTTC.

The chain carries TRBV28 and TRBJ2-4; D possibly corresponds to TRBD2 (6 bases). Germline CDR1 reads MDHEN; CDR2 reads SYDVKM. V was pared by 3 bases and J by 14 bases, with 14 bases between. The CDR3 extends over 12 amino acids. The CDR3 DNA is TGTGCCAGCAGTTTGGGACTCCCGATTAAGTACTTC. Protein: CASSLGLPIKYF.

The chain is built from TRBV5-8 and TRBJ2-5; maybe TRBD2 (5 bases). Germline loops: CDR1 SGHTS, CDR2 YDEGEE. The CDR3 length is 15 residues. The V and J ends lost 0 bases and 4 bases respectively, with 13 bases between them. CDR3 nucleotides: TGTGCCAGCAGCTTGGGCTCGGGGATGGGAGAGACCCAGTACTTC. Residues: CASSLGSGMGETQYF.

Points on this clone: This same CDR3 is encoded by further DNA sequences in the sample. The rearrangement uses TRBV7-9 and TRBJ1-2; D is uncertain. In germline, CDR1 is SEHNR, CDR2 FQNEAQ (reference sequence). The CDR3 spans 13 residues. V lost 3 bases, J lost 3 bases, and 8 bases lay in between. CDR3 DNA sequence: TGTGCCAGCAGCTTGGGTGGGGACTATGGCTACACCTTC. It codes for CASSLGGDYGYTF.

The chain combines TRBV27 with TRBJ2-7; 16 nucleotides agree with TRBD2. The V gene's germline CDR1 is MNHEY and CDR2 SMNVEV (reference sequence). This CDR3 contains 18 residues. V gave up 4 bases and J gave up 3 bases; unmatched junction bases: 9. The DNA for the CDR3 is TGTGCCAGCAGTTCACCGGGACTAGCGGGAGGGCCCGGCTACGAGCAGTACTTC. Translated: CASSSPGLAGGPGYEQYF.

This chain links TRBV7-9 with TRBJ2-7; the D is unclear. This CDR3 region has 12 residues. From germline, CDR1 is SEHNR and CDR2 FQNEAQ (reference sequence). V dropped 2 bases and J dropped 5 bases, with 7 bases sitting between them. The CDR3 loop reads CASSLSQDEQYF. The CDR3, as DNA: TGTGCCAGCAGCTTATCCCAGGACGAGCAGTACTTC.

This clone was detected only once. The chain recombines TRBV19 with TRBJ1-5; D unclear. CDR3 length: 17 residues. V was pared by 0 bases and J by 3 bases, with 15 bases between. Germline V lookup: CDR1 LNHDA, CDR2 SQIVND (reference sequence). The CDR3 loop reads CASSIDLEVGINQPQHF. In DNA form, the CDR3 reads TGTGCCAGTAGTATAGATCTGGAGGTGGGAATCAATCAGCCCCAGCATTTT.

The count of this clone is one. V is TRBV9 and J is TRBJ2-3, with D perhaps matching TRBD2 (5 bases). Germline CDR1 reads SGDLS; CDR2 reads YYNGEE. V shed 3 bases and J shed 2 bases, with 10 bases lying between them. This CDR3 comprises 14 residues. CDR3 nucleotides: TGTGCCAGCAGCGATGAGGGCCTCACAGATACGCAGTATTTT. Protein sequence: CASSDEGLTDTQYF.

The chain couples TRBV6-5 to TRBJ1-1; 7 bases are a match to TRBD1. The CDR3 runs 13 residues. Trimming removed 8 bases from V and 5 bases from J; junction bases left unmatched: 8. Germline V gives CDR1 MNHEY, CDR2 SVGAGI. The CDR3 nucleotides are TGTGCCAGCGGATGGACAGGCACAACTGAAGCTTTCTTT. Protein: CASGWTGTTEAFF.

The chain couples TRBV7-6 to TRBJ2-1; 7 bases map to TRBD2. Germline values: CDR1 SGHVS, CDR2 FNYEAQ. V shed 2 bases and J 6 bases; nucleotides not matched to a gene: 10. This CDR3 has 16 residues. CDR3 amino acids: CASSLLTLTSSNEQFF. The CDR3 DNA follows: TGTGCCAGCAGCTTACTAACTCTGACTAGCAGCAATGAGCAGTTCTTC.